A selection of T cell receptor beta chains follows, all from one sample in a study of blood T cell repertoires in COVID-19. Clones were sequenced by immunoSEQ multiplex PCR, and TCRdb holds only the in-frame ones, with some missing. The sample has tens of thousands of clones; approximately 86% are singletons. Sequences were obtained from peripheral blood. The receptors here all came from a human donor with acute or convalescent COVID-19. The donor label of this sample is uncertain. CDR3s include the opening cysteine and the closing phenylalanine or tryptophan. A D gene is named only where the DNA matches it firmly. The size field is filled for only some rows; it gives once, few, many or a size class.

J gene: TRBJ2-2
D gene: -
clone size: once
V gene: TRBV29-1
CDR3 protein: CSGEISTGELFF
CDR3 DNA: TGCAGCGGGGAGATAAGCACCGGGGAGCTGTTTTTT

J gene: TRBJ2-5
D gene: TRBD1
clone size: few
V gene: TRBV11-2
CDR3 protein: CASSLNAGGFWETQYF
CDR3 DNA: TGTGCCAGCAGCTTAAACGCAGGGGGTTTTTGGGAGACCCAGTACTTC

J gene: TRBJ1-1
D gene: TRBD1
clone size: once
V gene: TRBV27
CDR3 protein: CASSFLPGQQAFF
CDR3 DNA: TGTGCCAGCAGTTTTCTTCCGGGACAGCAAGCTTTCTTT

J gene: TRBJ2-1
D gene: TRBD2
clone size: -
V gene: TRBV7-2
CDR3 protein: CASSPRLAGGRGQQFF
CDR3 DNA: TGTGCCAGCAGCCCCCGACTAGCGGGGGGGCGGGGTCAGCAGTTCTTC

J gene: TRBJ2-1
D gene: TRBD2
clone size: -
V gene: TRBV18
CDR3 protein: CASSPGLAGASYNEQFF
CDR3 DNA: TGTGCCAGCTCACCCGGACTAGCGGGAGCCTCCTACAATGAGCAGTTCTTC

J gene: TRBJ2-7
D gene: -
clone size: -
V gene: TRBV19
CDR3 protein: CASSNAVFREQYF
CDR3 DNA: TGTGCCAGTAGTAACGCTGTCTTTCGGGAGCAGTACTTC

J gene: TRBJ2-3
D gene: -
clone size: -
V gene: TRBV2
CDR3 protein: CASRNREVPDTQYF
CDR3 DNA: TGTGCCAGCAGGAACAGGGAAGTTCCAGATACGCAGTATTTT

J gene: TRBJ2-3
D gene: TRBD2
clone size: medium-sized
V gene: TRBV19
CDR3 protein: CASSLRGTSKDTQYF
CDR3 DNA: TGTGCCAGTAGTCTCCGTGGGACTAGCAAAGATACGCAGTATTTT

J gene: TRBJ2-3
D gene: TRBD2
clone size: -
V gene: TRBV18
CDR3 protein: CASSSLAGETDTQYF
CDR3 DNA: TGTGCCAGCTCATCTCTGGCGGGAGAGACAGATACGCAGTATTTT

J gene: TRBJ1-2
D gene: -
clone size: -
V gene: TRBV19
CDR3 protein: CASSIYLGATSGYTF
CDR3 DNA: TGTGCCAGTAGTATCTATCTGGGGGCAACTTCTGGCTACACCTTC

J gene: TRBJ2-2
D gene: TRBD2
clone size: -
V gene: TRBV11-3
CDR3 protein: CASSSSGRVPGELFF
CDR3 DNA: TGTGCCAGCAGCTCAAGCGGGAGGGTCCCCGGGGAGCTGTTTTTT

J gene: TRBJ1-5
D gene: -
clone size: -
V gene: TRBV2
CDR3 protein: CASSPDRFNQPQHF
CDR3 DNA: TGTGCCAGCAGTCCCGACAGGTTCAATCAGCCCCAGCATTTT

J gene: TRBJ1-1
D gene: TRBD1
clone size: -
V gene: TRBV28
CDR3 protein: CASSFTKGQGTEAFF
CDR3 DNA: TGTGCCAGCAGTTTCACCAAAGGACAGGGTACTGAAGCTTTCTTT

J gene: TRBJ2-3
D gene: -
clone size: -
V gene: TRBV28
CDR3 protein: CASSSPPQSTDTQYF
CDR3 DNA: TGTGCCAGCAGTTCCCCGCCACAAAGCACAGATACGCAGTATTTT

J gene: TRBJ1-6
D gene: TRBD1
clone size: -
V gene: TRBV10-3
CDR3 protein: CAISLGTGYNSPLHF
CDR3 DNA: TGTGCCATCAGTTTGGGGACAGGTTATAATTCACCCCTCCACTTT

J gene: TRBJ1-3
D gene: -
clone size: -
V gene: TRBV28
CDR3 protein: CASRRGYGNTIYF
CDR3 DNA: TGTGCCAGCAGGCGGGGGTATGGAAACACCATATATTTT

J gene: TRBJ1-5
D gene: -
clone size: once
V gene: TRBV28
CDR3 protein: CASSSGAQPQHF
CDR3 DNA: TGTGCCAGCAGTTCAGGGGCTCAGCCCCAGCATTTT

J gene: TRBJ2-1
D gene: -
clone size: -
V gene: TRBV11-3
CDR3 protein: CASSLAGPPNEQFF
CDR3 DNA: TGTGCCAGCAGCCTGGCGGGACCCCCCAATGAGCAGTTCTTC

J gene: TRBJ2-3
D gene: TRBD1
clone size: -
V gene: TRBV12-5
CDR3 protein: CASGFAGMTGVTTDTQYF
CDR3 DNA: TGTGCTAGTGGTTTCGCCGGCATGACAGGGGTGACGACAGATACGCAGTATTTT

J gene: TRBJ1-2
D gene: -
clone size: -
V gene: TRBV4-1
CDR3 protein: CASSQGWRGGSNYGYTF
CDR3 DNA: TGCGCCAGCAGCCAAGGATGGAGGGGGGGCAGTAACTATGGCTACACCTTC

J gene: TRBJ2-2
D gene: TRBD1
clone size: -
V gene: TRBV6-6
CDR3 protein: CASSYMGTGGSGELFF
CDR3 DNA: TGTGCCAGCAGTTACATGGGTACAGGGGGGTCCGGGGAGCTGTTTTTT

J gene: TRBJ2-7
D gene: TRBD1
clone size: -
V gene: TRBV6-5
CDR3 protein: CASTLGQGGTYEQYF
CDR3 DNA: TGTGCCAGCACTCTCGGACAGGGGGGTACCTACGAGCAGTACTTC

J gene: TRBJ1-1
D gene: TRBD1
clone size: -
V gene: TRBV10-3
CDR3 protein: CAISEGDRNTEAFF
CDR3 DNA: TGTGCCATCAGTGAAGGGGACAGGAACACTGAAGCTTTCTTT

J gene: TRBJ1-1
D gene: TRBD1
clone size: once
V gene: TRBV18
CDR3 protein: CASSPRQGLRNTEAFF
CDR3 DNA: TGTGCCAGCTCACCCAGACAGGGGTTGAGGAACACTGAAGCTTTCTTT

J gene: TRBJ2-6
D gene: TRBD1
clone size: -
V gene: TRBV9
CDR3 protein: CASSVGTGKAAGANVLTF
CDR3 DNA: TGTGCCAGCAGCGTAGGGACAGGGAAGGCTGCGGGGGCCAACGTCCTGACTTTC

J gene: TRBJ2-7
D gene: TRBD2
clone size: -
V gene: TRBV29-1
CDR3 protein: CSVQLAGGHYEQYF
CDR3 DNA: TGCAGCGTGCAACTAGCGGGAGGGCACTACGAGCAGTACTTC

J gene: TRBJ1-1
D gene: -
clone size: -
V gene: TRBV28
CDR3 protein: CASTSTGRVNSEAFF
CDR3 DNA: TGTGCCAGCACCTCGACCGGTCGGGTAAACTCTGAAGCTTTCTTT

J gene: TRBJ1-1
D gene: -
clone size: -
V gene: TRBV11-2
CDR3 protein: CASSLVEGEAFF
CDR3 DNA: TGTGCCAGCAGCTTAGTTGAGGGTGAAGCTTTCTTT

J gene: TRBJ1-5
D gene: -
clone size: -
V gene: TRBV3-1/TRBV3-2
CDR3 protein: CASSQRGGGQPQHF
CDR3 DNA: TGTGCCAGCAGCCAAAGAGGGGGTGGTCAGCCCCAGCATTTT

J gene: TRBJ1-2
D gene: TRBD1
clone size: -
V gene: TRBV12-3/TRBV12-4
CDR3 protein: CASGTEGADGYTF
CDR3 DNA: TGTGCCAGCGGAACAGAGGGGGCGGATGGCTACACCTTC

J gene: TRBJ1-2
D gene: -
clone size: few
V gene: TRBV19
CDR3 protein: CAISDRNYGYTF
CDR3 DNA: TGTGCCATTTCCGACAGGAACTATGGCTACACCTTC

J gene: TRBJ2-4
D gene: -
clone size: -
V gene: TRBV28
CDR3 protein: CASSGVRNIQYF
CDR3 DNA: TGTGCCAGCAGCGGGGTTAGAAACATTCAGTACTTC

J gene: TRBJ2-5
D gene: TRBD2
clone size: -
V gene: TRBV7-2
CDR3 protein: CASSRGGGFQETQYF
CDR3 DNA: TGTGCCAGCAGCCGGGGCGGGGGGTTCCAAGAGACCCAGTACTTC

J gene: TRBJ1-3
D gene: TRBD1
clone size: -
V gene: TRBV6-5
CDR3 protein: CASSRDRVPGNTIYF
CDR3 DNA: TGTGCCAGCAGCCGTGACAGGGTACCTGGAAACACCATATATTTT

J gene: TRBJ2-6
D gene: TRBD1
clone size: -
V gene: TRBV18
CDR3 protein: CASSARDRGDGANVLTF
CDR3 DNA: TGTGCCAGCTCAGCACGGGACAGGGGGGATGGGGCCAACGTCCTGACTTTC

J gene: TRBJ2-3
D gene: TRBD1
clone size: few
V gene: TRBV12-3/TRBV12-4
CDR3 protein: CASHAGGDTQYF
CDR3 DNA: TGTGCCAGTCACGCAGGGGGCGATACGCAGTATTTT

J gene: TRBJ2-1
D gene: -
clone size: -
V gene: TRBV9
CDR3 protein: CASSVTFDEQFF
CDR3 DNA: TGTGCCAGCAGCGTAACTTTCGATGAGCAGTTCTTC

J gene: TRBJ1-5
D gene: -
clone size: -
V gene: TRBV5-1
CDR3 protein: CASSPGSPGNQPQHF
CDR3 DNA: TGCGCCAGCAGCCCGGGGTCCCCCGGCAATCAGCCCCAGCATTTT

J gene: TRBJ1-5
D gene: -
clone size: -
V gene: TRBV29-1
CDR3 protein: CSVVLGRGTNQPQHF
CDR3 DNA: TGCAGCGTTGTCTTAGGGCGAGGGACAAATCAGCCCCAGCATTTT

J gene: TRBJ1-4
D gene: -
clone size: -
V gene: TRBV2
CDR3 protein: CASRDPGREKLFF
CDR3 DNA: TGTGCCAGCAGAGACCCGGGTCGTGAAAAACTGTTTTTT

J gene: TRBJ2-3
D gene: TRBD1
clone size: -
V gene: TRBV11-3
CDR3 protein: CASSLVGQGAEQYF
CDR3 DNA: TGTGCCAGCAGCTTAGTGGGACAGGGGGCTGAGCAGTATTTT

J gene: TRBJ1-2
D gene: -
clone size: -
V gene: TRBV21-1
CDR3 protein: CASSKAQITYGYTF
CDR3 DNA: TGTGCCAGCAGCAAAGCCCAGATTACCTATGGCTACACCTTC

J gene: TRBJ2-7
D gene: -
clone size: -
V gene: TRBV27
CDR3 protein: CASSSGSSYEQYF
CDR3 DNA: TGTGCCAGCAGTTCCGGGAGCTCCTACGAGCAGTACTTC

J gene: TRBJ2-5
D gene: TRBD2
clone size: -
V gene: TRBV6-2/TRBV6-3
CDR3 protein: CASSYAASGGARETQYF
CDR3 DNA: TGTGCCAGCAGTTACGCCGCTAGCGGGGGGGCAAGGGAGACCCAGTACTTC